This T cell receptor (beta chain) was sequenced in a study of CD8 T cells in ankylosing spondylitis. TCRdb re-called the 5' RACE reads through MiXCR, storing one row per CDR3 protein. The repertoire includes almost 250,000 distinct CDR3 sequences, around 32% of them detected once, and about 4.2% sits in the top ten. This clonotype appeared a few times. V shed 6 bases, J shed 8 bases, and the junction held 12 bases outside the gene matches. CDR1 and CDR2 (germline): MNHNS, SASEGT. The CDR3 runs to 16 residues. The rearrangement uses TRBV6-1 and TRBJ1-6, with 8 bases matching TRBD1. Sequences were obtained from blood, either unsorted or a sorted T cell fraction (not recorded which). The TCR originated in a male donor with ankylosing spondylitis or in good health (not recorded which). The CDR3 spells CASSPGGRRWYSPLHF. CDR3 bases: TGTGCCAGCAGCCCAGGGGGCCGGCGGTGGTATTCACCCCTCCACTTT.